The 12 T cell receptor beta chains below were found in one sample sequenced in a study of identical twins. TCRdb passed the 5' RACE reads through MiXCR, listing each CDR3 protein once. The sample lists under 250,000 distinct CDR3 sequences, around 9.6% seen once, with over 4.5% in the top ten. The specimen sequenced was memory (CD45RO+) T cells sorted from blood. The source is a woman aged 18-29 years in good health.

Ten or more counts support this clonotype. V gene TRBV7-8 combines with J gene TRBJ1-3; D not certain. V was shortened by 3 bases and J by 4 bases, with 4 bases between the two germline ends. CDR1 is SGHVS and CDR2 is FQNEAQ in the germline V gene. This CDR3 has 12 residues. Written as DNA, the CDR3 is TGTGCCAGCAGCTTTGGCGGAAACACCATATATTTT. Protein sequence: CASSFGGNTIYF.

The chain combines TRBV5-1 with TRBJ1-2; no clear D gene. CDR1 is SGHRS, CDR2 YFSETQ, per germline. Trimming took 4 bases from V and 5 from J, leaving 12 bases between them. This CDR3 region has 13 residues. The CDR3 sequence: CASSEDGYYGYTF. The CDR3 DNA sequence: TGCGCCAGCAGCGAAGACGGGTATTATGGCTACACCTTC.

J is TRBJ2-2 and V is TRBV4-3; D possibly matches TRBD1 or TRBD2 (6 bases each). There are 15 residues in the CDR3. The V and J ends lost 1 base and 3 bases respectively, with 9 bases between them. The germline V gene encodes CDR1 LGHNA and CDR2 YSLEER. The CDR3, as DNA: TGCGCCAGCAGCCAAGCAGGGGAGGACACCGGGGAGCTGTTTTTT. Its translation is CASSQAGEDTGELFF.

The sample holds many counts of this clonotype. The V and J genes are TRBV20-1 and TRBJ2-3; the match to TRBD2 covers 14 bases. Trimming cost V 5 bases and J 5 bases; bases outside gene matches: 0. Per the germline V gene, CDR1 is DFQATT and CDR2 is SNEGSKA (reference sequence). CDR3 length: 13 residues. The CDR3 DNA sequence: TGCAGTGCTGGGACTAGCGGGGGAGATACGCAGTATTTT. It specifies CSAGTSGGDTQYF.

The V gene is TRBV20-1, the J gene TRBJ2-4; D possibly uses TRBD1 or TRBD2 (5 bases each). The CDR3 is 13 amino acids. CDR1 and CDR2 from the germline V gene are DFQATT and SNEGSKA (reference sequence). The V end was cut by 1 base, the J end by 7 bases, with 11 bases between. In DNA, the CDR3 is TGCAGTGCTAGAGCCCCGGGGCCGAACATTCAGTACTTC. This codes for CSARAPGPNIQYF.

The chain joins TRBV7-2 to TRBJ2-3, with D uncertain. This CDR3 is 14 amino acids long. The V gene's germline CDR1 is SGHTA and CDR2 FQGNSA. V lost 3 bases and J 2 bases, leaving 9 bases between the germline ends. CDR3 DNA: TGTGCCAGCAGCTTCCTCCTATCCACAGATACGCAGTATTTT. As protein: CASSFLLSTDTQYF.

This clonotype was seen only a few times. The chain is built from TRBV20-1 and TRBJ2-3; D perhaps matches TRBD2 (6 bases). Germline CDR1 and CDR2: DFQATT and SNEGSKA (reference sequence). This CDR3 has 14 residues. Trimming left V 6 bases short and J 5 bases short, with 18 bases between. The CDR3 DNA is TGCAGTGCCCACCGGGGGAATAGGGTAGATACGCAGTATTTT. It encodes CSAHRGNRVDTQYF.

Only a few counts were recorded for this clonotype. The chain employs TRBV9 and TRBJ2-7; 8 nucleotides align to TRBD1. The length of the CDR3 is 14 residues. The germline gives CDR1 SGDLS, CDR2 YYNGEE. With V trimmed by 4 bases and J by 10 bases, 13 bases remained unmatched. For the CDR3, the DNA is TGTGCCAGCAGCTCCGCCCCGGGACAGGCTGAACAGTACTTC. Its protein product is CASSSAPGQAEQYF.

This clonotype has only a few counts. The chain couples TRBV12-3 or TRBV12-4 to TRBJ1-1; 8 nucleotides agree with TRBD1. This CDR3 is built from 15 residues. The J segment lost 4 bases and the V segment lost 5 bases, leaving 9 bases of the junction unmatched. CDR3 DNA: TGTGCCAGCAGTACGAATCTACAGGGGGGCACTGAAGCTTTCTTT. It specifies CASSTNLQGGTEAFF.

This clonotype was found a few times. V gene TRBV20-1 combines with J gene TRBJ2-7, with 10 positions matching TRBD2. The germline gives CDR1 DFQATT, CDR2 SNEGSKA (reference sequence). This CDR3 has 15 amino acids. With 0 bases clipped from V and 6 bases from J, the junction kept 8 bases outside the gene matches. CDR3 nucleotides: TGCAGTGCTAGAGATGGCCTAGCGGGAGCCGGCGAGCAGTACTTC. Amino acids: CSARDGLAGAGEQYF.

There are a few counts of this clonotype. The chain employs TRBV11-1 and TRBJ1-4; D is undetermined. CDR3 length: 12 amino acids. V lost 5 bases and J 8 bases, leaving 9 bases between the germline ends. Germline CDR1 reads SGHAT; CDR2 reads FQDESV (reference sequence). CDR3 sequence (DNA): TGTGCCAGCAGCCGCATGGGGGAAAAACTGTTTTTT. It translates to CASSRMGEKLFF.

In this sample, this clonotype turned up many times. The chain combines TRBV20-1 with TRBJ2-7; D remains ambiguous. Deletions cut 3 bases from V and 4 bases from J, with 10 bases between. This CDR3 is 12 amino acids long. CDR1 DFQATT and CDR2 SNEGSKA come from the germline V gene (reference sequence). The CDR3, as DNA: TGCAGTGCTAGTCGGTCAGATTACGAGCAGTACTTC. Translating gives CSASRSDYEQYF.